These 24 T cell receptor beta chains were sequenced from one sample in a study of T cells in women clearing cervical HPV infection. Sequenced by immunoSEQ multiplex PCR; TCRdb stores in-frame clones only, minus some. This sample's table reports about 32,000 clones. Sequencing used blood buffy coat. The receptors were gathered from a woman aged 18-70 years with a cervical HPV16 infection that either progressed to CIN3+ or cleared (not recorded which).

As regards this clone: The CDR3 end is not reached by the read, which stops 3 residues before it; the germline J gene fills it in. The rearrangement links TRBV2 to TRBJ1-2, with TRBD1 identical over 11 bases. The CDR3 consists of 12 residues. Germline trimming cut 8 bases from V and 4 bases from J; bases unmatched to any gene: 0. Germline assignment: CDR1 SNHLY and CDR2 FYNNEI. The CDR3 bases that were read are TGTGCCAGCGGGACAGGGGGCTATGGC. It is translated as CASGTGGYG. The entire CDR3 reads CASGTGGYGYTF.

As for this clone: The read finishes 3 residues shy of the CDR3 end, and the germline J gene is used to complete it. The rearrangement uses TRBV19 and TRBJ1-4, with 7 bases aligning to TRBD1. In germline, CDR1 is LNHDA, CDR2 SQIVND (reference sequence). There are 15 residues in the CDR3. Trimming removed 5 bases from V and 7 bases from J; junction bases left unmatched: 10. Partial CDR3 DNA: TGTGCCAGTAGTCCCATCCAGGGGGAGAGTGAAAAA. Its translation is CASSPIQGESEK. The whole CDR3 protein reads CASSPIQGESEKLFF. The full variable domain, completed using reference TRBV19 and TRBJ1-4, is DGGITQSPKYLFRKEGQNVTLSCEQNLNHDAMYWYRQDPGQGLRLIYYSQIVNDFQKGDIAEGYSVSREKKESFPLTVTSAQKNPTAFYLCASSPIQGESEKLFFGSGTQLSVL.

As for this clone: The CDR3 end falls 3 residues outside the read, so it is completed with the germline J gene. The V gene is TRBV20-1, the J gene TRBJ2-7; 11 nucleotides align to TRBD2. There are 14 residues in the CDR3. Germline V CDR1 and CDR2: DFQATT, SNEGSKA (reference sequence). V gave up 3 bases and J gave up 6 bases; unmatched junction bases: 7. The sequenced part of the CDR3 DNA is TGCAGTGCTAGGACTAGCGGGGTACCGGGCGAG. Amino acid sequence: CSARTSGVPGE. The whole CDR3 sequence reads CSARTSGVPGEQYF.

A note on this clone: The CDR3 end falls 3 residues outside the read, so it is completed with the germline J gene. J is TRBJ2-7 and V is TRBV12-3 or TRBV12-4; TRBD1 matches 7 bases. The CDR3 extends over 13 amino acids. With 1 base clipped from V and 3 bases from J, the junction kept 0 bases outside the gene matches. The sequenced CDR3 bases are TGTGCCAGCAGTTTAGGACAGGGCTACGAG. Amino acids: CASSLGQGYE. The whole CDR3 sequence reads CASSLGQGYEQYF.

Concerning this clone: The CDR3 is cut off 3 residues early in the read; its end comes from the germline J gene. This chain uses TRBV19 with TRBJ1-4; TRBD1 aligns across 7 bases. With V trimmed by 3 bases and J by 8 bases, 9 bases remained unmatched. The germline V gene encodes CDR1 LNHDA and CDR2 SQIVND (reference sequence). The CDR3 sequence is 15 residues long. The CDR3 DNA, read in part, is TGTGCCAGTAGTATCAACAGGGGAGGAGGGGAAAAA. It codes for CASSINRGGGEK. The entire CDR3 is CASSINRGGGEKLFF.

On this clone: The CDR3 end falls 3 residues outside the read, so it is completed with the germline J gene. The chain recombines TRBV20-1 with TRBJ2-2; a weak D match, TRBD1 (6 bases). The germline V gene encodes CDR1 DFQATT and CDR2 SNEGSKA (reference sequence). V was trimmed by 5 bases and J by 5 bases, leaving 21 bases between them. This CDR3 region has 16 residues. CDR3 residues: CSAPAGTFTGTGELFF. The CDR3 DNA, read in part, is TGCAGTGCTCCCGCCGGGACATTCACTGGGACCGGGGAG.

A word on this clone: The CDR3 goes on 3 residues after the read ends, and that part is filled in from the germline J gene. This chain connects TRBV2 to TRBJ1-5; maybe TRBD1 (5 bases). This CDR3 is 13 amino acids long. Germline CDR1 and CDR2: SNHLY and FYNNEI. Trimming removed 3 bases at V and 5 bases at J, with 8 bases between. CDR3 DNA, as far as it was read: TGTGCCAGCAGTGACAGGGTATATCAGCCC. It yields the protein CASSDRVYQP. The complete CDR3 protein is CASSDRVYQPQHF.

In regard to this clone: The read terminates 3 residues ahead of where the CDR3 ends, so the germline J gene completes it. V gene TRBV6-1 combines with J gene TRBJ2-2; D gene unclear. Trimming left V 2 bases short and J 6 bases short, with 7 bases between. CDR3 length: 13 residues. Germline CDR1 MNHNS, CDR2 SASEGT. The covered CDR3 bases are TGTGCCAGCAGTGAAAGGGTACCCGGGGAG. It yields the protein CASSERVPGE. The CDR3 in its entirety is CASSERVPGELFF.

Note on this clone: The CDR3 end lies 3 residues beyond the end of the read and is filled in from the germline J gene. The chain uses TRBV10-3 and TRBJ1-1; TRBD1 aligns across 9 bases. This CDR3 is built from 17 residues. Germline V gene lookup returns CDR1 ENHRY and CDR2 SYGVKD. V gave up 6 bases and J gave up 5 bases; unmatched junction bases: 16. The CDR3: CAIRSSGTGKSWTEAFF. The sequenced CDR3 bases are TGTGCCATCAGATCCTCCGGGACAGGGAAAAGTTGGACTGAA.

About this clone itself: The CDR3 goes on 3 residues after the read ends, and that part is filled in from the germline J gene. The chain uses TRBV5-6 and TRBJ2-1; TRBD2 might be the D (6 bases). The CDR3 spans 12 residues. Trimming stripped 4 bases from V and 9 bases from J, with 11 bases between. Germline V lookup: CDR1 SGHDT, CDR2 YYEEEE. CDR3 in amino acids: CASSRLGLEQFF. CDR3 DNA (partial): TGTGCCAGCAGCCGACTAGGACTTGAG.

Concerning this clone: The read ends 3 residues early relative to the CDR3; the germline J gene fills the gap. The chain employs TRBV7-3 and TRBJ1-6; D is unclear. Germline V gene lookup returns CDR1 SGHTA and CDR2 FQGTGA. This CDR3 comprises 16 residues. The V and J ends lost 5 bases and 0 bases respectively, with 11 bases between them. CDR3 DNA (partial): TGTGCCAGCAGCCTTAACAAGAGCTCCTATAATTCACCC. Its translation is CASSLNKSSYNSP. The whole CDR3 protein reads CASSLNKSSYNSPLHF.

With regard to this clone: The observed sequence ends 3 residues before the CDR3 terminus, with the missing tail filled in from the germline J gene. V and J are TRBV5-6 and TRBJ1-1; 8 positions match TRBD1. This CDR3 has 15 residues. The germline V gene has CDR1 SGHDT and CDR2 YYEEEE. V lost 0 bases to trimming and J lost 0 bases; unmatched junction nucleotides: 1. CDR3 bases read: TGTGCCAGCAGCTTGGGACAGGGGTTGAACACTGAA. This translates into CASSLGQGLNTE. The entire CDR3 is CASSLGQGLNTEAFF.

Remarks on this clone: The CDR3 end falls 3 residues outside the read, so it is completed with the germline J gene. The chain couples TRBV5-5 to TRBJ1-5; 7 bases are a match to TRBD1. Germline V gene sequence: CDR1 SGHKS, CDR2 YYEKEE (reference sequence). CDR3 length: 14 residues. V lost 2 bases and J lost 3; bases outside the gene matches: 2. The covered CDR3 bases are TGTGCCAGCAGCTTACAGGGGTCCAATCAGCCC. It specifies CASSLQGSNQP. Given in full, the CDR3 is CASSLQGSNQPQHF.

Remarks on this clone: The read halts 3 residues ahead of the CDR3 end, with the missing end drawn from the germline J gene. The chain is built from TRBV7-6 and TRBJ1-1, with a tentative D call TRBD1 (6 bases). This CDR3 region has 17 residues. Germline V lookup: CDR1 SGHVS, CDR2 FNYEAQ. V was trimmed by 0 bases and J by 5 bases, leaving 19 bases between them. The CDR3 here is CASSLARQGRVGTEAFF. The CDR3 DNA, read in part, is TGTGCCAGCAGCTTAGCTAGGCAGGGGCGAGTCGGGACTGAA.

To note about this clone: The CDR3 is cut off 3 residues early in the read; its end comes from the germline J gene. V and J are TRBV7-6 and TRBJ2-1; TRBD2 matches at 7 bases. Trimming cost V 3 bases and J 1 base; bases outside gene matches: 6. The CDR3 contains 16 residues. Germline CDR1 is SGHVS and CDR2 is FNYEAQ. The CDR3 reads CASSLLAGSSYNEQFF. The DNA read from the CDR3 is TGTGCCAGCAGCTTGTTAGCGGGTTCTTCCTACAATGAG.

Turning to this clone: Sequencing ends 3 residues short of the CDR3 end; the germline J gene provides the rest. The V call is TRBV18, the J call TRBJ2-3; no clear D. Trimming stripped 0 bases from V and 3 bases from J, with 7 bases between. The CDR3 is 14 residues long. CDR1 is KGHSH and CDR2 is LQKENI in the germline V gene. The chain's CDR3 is CASSPPRKTDTQYF. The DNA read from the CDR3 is TGTGCCAGCTCACCACCGCGAAAGACAGATACG.

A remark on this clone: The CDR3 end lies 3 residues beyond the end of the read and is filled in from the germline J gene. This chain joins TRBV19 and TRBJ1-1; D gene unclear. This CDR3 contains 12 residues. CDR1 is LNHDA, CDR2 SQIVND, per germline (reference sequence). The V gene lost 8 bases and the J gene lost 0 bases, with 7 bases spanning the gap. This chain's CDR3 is CASVFMNTEAFF. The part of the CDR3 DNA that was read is TGTGCCAGTGTTTTTATGAACACTGAA.

CDR3 DNA (partial): TGCGCCAGCAGTGAGTCGCGACTAGCCGCCGTCGGGGAG. It is translated as CASSESRLAAVGE. The whole CDR3 region reads CASSESRLAAVGELFF. V is TRBV10-2 and J is TRBJ2-2; TRBD2 agrees at 7 bases. The CDR3 end falls 3 residues outside the read, so it is completed with the germline J gene. This CDR3 comprises 16 residues. CDR1 and CDR2 (germline): WSHSY, SAAADI. V was pared by 0 bases and J by 7 bases, with 8 bases of the junction left unmatched.

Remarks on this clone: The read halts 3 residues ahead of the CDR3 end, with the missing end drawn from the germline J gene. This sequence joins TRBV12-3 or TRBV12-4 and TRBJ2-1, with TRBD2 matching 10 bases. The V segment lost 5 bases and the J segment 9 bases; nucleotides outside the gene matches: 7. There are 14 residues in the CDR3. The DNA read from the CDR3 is TGTGCCAGCAGTCTACTAGCGGGGTCGGGTGAG. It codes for CASSLLAGSGE. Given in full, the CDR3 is CASSLLAGSGEQFF.

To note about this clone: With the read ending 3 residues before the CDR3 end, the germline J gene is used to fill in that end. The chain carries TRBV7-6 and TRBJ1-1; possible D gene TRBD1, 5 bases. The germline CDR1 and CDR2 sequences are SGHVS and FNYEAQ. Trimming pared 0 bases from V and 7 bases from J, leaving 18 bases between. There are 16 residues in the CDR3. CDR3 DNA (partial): TGTGCCAGCAGCTTAGCCCCCGACAGTAACATTCATGAA. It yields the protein CASSLAPDSNIHE. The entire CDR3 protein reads CASSLAPDSNIHEAFF.

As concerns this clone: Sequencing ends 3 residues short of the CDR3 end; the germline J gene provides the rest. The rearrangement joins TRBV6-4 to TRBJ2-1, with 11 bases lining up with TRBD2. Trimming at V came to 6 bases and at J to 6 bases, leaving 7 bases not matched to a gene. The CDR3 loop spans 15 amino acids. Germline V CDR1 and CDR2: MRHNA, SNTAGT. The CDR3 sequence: CASSPTSGGTNEQFF. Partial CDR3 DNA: TGTGCCAGCAGCCCCACTAGCGGGGGCACCAATGAG.

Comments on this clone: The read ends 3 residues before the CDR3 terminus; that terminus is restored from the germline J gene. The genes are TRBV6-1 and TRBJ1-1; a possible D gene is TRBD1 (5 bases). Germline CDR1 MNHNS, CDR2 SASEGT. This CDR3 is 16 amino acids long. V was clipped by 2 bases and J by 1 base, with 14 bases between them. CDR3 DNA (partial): TGTGCCAGCAGTGAAATACTCGGGGGGACGAACACTGAA. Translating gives CASSEILGGTNTE. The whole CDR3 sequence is CASSEILGGTNTEAFF.

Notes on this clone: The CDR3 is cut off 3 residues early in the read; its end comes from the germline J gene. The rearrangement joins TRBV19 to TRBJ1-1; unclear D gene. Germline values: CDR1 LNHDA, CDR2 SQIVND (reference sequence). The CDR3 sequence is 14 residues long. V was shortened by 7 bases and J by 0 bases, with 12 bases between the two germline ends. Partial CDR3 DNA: TGTGCCAGTACGGGGTGGATCATGAACACTGAA. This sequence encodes CASTGWIMNTE. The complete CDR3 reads CASTGWIMNTEAFF.

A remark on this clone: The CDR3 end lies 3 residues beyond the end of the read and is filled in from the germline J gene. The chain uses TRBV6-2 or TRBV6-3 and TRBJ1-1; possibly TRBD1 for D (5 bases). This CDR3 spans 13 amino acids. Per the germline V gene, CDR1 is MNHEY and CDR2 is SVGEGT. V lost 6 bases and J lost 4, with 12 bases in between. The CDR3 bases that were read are TGTGCCAGCAGATCGGGGGGGGGCACTGAA. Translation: CASRSGGGTE. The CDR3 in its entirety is CASRSGGGTEAFF.